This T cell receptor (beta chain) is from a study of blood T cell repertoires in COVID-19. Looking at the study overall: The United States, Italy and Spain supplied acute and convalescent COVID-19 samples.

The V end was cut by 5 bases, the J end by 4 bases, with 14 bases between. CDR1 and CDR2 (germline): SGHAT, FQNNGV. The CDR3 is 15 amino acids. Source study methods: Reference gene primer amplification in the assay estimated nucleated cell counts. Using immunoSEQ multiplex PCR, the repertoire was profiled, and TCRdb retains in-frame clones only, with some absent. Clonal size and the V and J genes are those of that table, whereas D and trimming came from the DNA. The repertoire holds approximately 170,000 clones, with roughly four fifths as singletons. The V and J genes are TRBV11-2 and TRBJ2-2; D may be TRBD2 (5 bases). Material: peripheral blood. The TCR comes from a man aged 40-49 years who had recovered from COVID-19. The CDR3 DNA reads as TGTGCCAGCAGCCCCGGATCACTAGGCACCGGGGAGCTGTTTTTT. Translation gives CASSPGSLGTGELFF.